This T cell receptor (beta chain) was found in a study of Graves' ophthalmopathy and Graves' hyperthyroidism. For repertoire sequencing, the TCR beta CDR3 regions were amplified from RNA transcripts. The first-round RT-PCR employed HTBI primers together with the Qiagen OneStep RT-PCR kit. A multiplex PCR was then performed as the second round. TCRdb ran MiXCR on the multiplex PCR reads and lists one entry per CDR3 protein. The sample has over a million distinct CDR3 sequences, roughly two fifths seen once; the top ten hold approximately 12%. This clonotype was counted between two and nine times. The CDR3 is 17 residues long. V shed 5 bases, J shed 2 bases, and the junction held 12 bases outside the gene matches.

This clonotype was sampled from an adult man with Graves' hyperthyroidism. Specimen: peripheral blood or thyroid tissue (not recorded which). This chain connects TRBV12-3 or TRBV12-4 to TRBJ2-7, with 10 bases fitting TRBD2. In nucleotides, the CDR3 is TGTGCCAGCAGTCCGGCGCTAGGAGCGGGAGGGACCTACGAGCAGTACTTC. Translating gives CASSPALGAGGTYEQYF.